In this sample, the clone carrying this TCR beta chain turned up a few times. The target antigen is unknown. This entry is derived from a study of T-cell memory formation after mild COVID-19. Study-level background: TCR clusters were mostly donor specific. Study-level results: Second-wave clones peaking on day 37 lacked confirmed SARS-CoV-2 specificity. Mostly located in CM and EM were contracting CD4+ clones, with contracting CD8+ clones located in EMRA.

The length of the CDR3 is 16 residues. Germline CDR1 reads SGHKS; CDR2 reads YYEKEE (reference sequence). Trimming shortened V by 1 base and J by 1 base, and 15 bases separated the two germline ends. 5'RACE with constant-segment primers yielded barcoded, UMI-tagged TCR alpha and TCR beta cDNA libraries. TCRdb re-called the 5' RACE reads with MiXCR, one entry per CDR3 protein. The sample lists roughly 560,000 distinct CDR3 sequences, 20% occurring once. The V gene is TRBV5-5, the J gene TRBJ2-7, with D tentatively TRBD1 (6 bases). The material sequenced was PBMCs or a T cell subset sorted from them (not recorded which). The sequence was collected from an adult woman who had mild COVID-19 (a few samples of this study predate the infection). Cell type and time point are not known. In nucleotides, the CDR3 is TGTGCCAGCAGCTTGTCCCCCGGGACACTTTCCTACGAGCAGTACTTC. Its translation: CASSLSPGTLSYEQYF.